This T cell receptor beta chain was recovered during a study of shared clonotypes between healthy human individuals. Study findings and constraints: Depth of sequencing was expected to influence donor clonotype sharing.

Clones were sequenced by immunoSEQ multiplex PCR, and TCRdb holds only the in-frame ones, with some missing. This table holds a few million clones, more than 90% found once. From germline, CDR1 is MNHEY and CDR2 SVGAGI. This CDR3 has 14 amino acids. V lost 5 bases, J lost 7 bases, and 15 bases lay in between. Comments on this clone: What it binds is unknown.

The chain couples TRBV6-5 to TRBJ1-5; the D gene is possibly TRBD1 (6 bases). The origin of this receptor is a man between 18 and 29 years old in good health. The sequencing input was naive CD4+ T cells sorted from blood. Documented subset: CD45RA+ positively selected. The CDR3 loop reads CASSPGTSGQPQHF. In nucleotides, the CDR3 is TGTGCCAGCAGTCCCGGGACATCGGGCCAGCCCCAGCATTTT.